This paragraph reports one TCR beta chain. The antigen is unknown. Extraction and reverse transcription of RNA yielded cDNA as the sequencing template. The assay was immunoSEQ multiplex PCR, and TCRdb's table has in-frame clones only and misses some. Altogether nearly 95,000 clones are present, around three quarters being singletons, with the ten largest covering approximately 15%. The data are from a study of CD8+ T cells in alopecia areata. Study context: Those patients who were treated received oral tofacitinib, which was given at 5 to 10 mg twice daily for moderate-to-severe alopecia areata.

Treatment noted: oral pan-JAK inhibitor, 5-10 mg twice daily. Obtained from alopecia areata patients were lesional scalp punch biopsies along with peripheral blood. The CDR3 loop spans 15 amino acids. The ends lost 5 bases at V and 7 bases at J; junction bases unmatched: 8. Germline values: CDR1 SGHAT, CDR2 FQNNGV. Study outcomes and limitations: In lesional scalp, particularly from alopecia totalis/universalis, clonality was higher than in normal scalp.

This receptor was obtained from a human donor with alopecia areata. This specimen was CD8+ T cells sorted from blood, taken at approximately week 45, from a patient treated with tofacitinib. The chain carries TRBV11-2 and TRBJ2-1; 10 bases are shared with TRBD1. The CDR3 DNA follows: TGTGCCAGCAGCGCCGGGACAGGGGTTGAGAATGAGCAGTTCTTC. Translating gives CASSAGTGVENEQFF.